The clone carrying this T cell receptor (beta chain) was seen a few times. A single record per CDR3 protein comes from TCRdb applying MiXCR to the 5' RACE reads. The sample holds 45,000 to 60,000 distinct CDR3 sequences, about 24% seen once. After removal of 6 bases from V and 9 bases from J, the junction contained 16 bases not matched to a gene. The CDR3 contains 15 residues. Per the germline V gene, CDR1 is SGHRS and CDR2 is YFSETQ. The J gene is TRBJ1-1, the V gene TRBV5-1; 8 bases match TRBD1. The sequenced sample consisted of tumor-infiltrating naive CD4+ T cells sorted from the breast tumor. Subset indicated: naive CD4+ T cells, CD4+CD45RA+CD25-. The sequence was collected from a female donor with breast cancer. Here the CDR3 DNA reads TGCGCCAGCAAAGAGAACGCCGGACAGGGAATGAAAGCTTTCTTT. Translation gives CASKENAGQGMKAFF.